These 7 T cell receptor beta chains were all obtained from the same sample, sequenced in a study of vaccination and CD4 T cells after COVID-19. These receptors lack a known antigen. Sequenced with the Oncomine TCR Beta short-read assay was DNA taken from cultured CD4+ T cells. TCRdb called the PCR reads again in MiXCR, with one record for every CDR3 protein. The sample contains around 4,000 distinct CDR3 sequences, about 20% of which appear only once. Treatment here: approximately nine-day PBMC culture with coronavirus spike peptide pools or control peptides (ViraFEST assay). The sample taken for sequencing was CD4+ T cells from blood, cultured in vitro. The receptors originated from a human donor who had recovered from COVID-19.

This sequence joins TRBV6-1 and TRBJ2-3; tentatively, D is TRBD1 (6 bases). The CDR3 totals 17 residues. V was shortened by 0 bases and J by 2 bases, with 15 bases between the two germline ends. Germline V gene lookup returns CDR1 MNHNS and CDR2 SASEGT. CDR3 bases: TGTGCCAGCAGTGAAGCGCCGGGACACCTCTCCACAGATACGCAGTATTTT. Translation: CASSEAPGHLSTDTQYF.

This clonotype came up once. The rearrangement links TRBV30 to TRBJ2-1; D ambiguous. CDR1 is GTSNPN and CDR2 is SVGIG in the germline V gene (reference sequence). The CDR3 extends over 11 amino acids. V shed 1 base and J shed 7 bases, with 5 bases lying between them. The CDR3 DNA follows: TGTGCCTGGAGTGCTCAGAATGAGCAGTTCTTC. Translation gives CAWSAQNEQFF.

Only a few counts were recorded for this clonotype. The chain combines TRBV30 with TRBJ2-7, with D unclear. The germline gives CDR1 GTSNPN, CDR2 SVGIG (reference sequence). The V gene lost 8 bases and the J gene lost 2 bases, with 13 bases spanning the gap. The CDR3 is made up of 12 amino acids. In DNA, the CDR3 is TGTGCCAGTCAGGAAGGTCCCTACGAGCAGTACTTC. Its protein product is CASQEGPYEQYF.

The DNA for the CDR3 is TGCGCCAGCAGCTTGGGTACAGGGTCGCAGGAGACCCAGTACTTC. The encoded protein is CASSLGTGSQETQYF. The chain couples TRBV5-1 to TRBJ2-5, with D possibly matching TRBD1 (6 bases). Trimming left V 0 bases short and J 5 bases short, with 14 bases between. The CDR3 consists of 15 residues. Germline CDR1 reads SGHRS; CDR2 reads YFSETQ. Filled out from reference TRBV5-1 and TRBJ2-5, the complete variable domain reads KAGVTQTPRYLIKTRGQQVTLSCSPISGHRSVSWYQQTPGQGLQFLFEYFSETQRNKGNFPGRFSGRQFSNSRSEMNVSTLELGDSALYLCASSLGTGSQETQYFGPGTRLLVL.

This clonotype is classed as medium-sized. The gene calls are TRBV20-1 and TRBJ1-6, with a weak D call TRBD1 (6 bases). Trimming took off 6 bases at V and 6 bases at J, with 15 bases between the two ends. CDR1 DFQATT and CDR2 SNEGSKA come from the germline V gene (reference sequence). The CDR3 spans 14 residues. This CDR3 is CSALRTASNSPLHF. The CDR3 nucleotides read TGCAGTGCACTCAGGACAGCTTCTAATTCACCCCTCCACTTT.

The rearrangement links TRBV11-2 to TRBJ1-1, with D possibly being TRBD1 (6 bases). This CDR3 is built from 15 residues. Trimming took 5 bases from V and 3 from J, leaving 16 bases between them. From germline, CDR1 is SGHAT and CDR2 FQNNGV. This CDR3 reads CASSLNGGRDTEAFF. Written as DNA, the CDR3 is TGTGCCAGCAGCCTCAACGGGGGGCGCGACACTGAAGCTTTCTTT.

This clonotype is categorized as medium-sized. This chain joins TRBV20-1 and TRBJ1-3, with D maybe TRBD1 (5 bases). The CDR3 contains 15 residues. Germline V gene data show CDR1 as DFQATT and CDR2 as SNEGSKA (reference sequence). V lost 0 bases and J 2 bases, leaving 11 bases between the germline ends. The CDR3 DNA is TGCAGTGCTAGAGAATTCGAAGGGGCTGGAAACACCATATATTTT. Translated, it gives CSAREFEGAGNTIYF.